A selection of T cell receptor beta chains follows, all from one sample in a study of a mutant IDH1 vaccine in newly diagnosed glioma. These receptors have no identified antigens. Sequencing used immunoSEQ multiplex PCR; TCRdb keeps in-frame clones, though not all of them. The sample carries approximately 25,000 clones, 82% recorded once. Sequences were derived from PBMCs, sampled from a glioma patient whose treatment included an IDH1 peptide vaccine. These receptors originate from a man between 40 and 49 years old with glioma. Some clones in this sample may be carry-over from other donors' samples. CDR3s include the opening cysteine and the closing phenylalanine or tryptophan. A D gene is named only where the DNA matches it firmly. The size entry is marked missing in some rows and otherwise reads once, few, many or a size class.

d_call: TRBD1; v_call: TRBV4-1; j_call: TRBJ1-5; cdr3_length: 18; clone_size: .; cdr3_nt: TGCGCCAGCAGCCAAGATAGTCAGGGGGCTAGGAGCAATCAGCCCCAGCATTTT; cdr3_aa: CASSQDSQGARSNQPQHF
d_call: .; v_call: TRBV6-5; j_call: TRBJ1-5; cdr3_length: 14; clone_size: .; cdr3_nt: TGTGCCAGCAGTTACTCCAGGGATGATCAGCCCCAGCATTTT; cdr3_aa: CASSYSRDDQPQHF
d_call: .; v_call: TRBV18; j_call: TRBJ1-3; cdr3_length: 16; clone_size: .; cdr3_nt: TGTGCCAGCTCACTCTGGCCAGGCCTCTCTGGAAACACCATATATTTT; cdr3_aa: CASSLWPGLSGNTIYF
d_call: TRBD2; v_call: TRBV30; j_call: TRBJ2-1; cdr3_length: 14; clone_size: .; cdr3_nt: TGTGCCTACAAAGTCGGGGGGTCCTACAATGAGCAGTTCTTC; cdr3_aa: CAYKVGGSYNEQFF
d_call: .; v_call: TRBV21-1; j_call: TRBJ1-4; cdr3_length: 16; clone_size: .; cdr3_nt: TGTGCCAGCAGCAAAGTCCGGGAGACTTGGGGGGAAAAACTGTTTTTT; cdr3_aa: CASSKVRETWGEKLFF
d_call: TRBD1; v_call: TRBV30; j_call: TRBJ1-2; cdr3_length: 15; clone_size: .; cdr3_nt: TGTGCCTGGAGTGGGGGGGGACAGGGAGTGGATGGCTACACCTTC; cdr3_aa: CAWSGGGQGVDGYTF
d_call: .; v_call: TRBV6-6; j_call: TRBJ1-1; cdr3_length: 14; clone_size: .; cdr3_nt: TGTGCCAGCAGACTCGCCTACACCAACACTGAAGCTTTCTTT; cdr3_aa: CASRLAYTNTEAFF
d_call: .; v_call: TRBV2; j_call: TRBJ1-1; cdr3_length: 16; clone_size: once; cdr3_nt: TGTGCCAGCAGTGAAGCGCTTGAGGGAATGAACACTGAAGCTTTCTTT; cdr3_aa: CASSEALEGMNTEAFF
d_call: TRBD1; v_call: TRBV9; j_call: TRBJ1-2; cdr3_length: 15; clone_size: .; cdr3_nt: TGTGCCAGCAGCGAAGACAGGGGGACTGACTATGGCTACACCTTC; cdr3_aa: CASSEDRGTDYGYTF
d_call: .; v_call: TRBV2; j_call: TRBJ1-2; cdr3_length: 14; clone_size: .; cdr3_nt: TGTGCCAGCACTACCTACTTTGGGGTGCCTGGCTACACCTTC; cdr3_aa: CASTTYFGVPGYTF
d_call: .; v_call: TRBV28; j_call: TRBJ1-3; cdr3_length: 18; clone_size: few; cdr3_nt: TGTGCCAGCAGTACGTCCCGTCTTAGGGGGGCGTCTGGAAACACCATATATTTT; cdr3_aa: CASSTSRLRGASGNTIYF
d_call: .; v_call: TRBV30; j_call: TRBJ1-6; cdr3_length: 15; clone_size: once; cdr3_nt: TGTGCCTGGACCCTCGTGGGGTTTGGAAATTCACCCCTCCACTTT; cdr3_aa: CAWTLVGFGNSPLHF
d_call: .; v_call: TRBV10-2; j_call: TRBJ1-1; cdr3_length: 12; clone_size: few; cdr3_nt: TGCGCCAGCAGTGGCATGAACACTGAAGCTTTCTTT; cdr3_aa: CASSGMNTEAFF
d_call: .; v_call: TRBV19; j_call: TRBJ1-6; cdr3_length: 17; clone_size: .; cdr3_nt: TGTGCCAGTAGTATAGATGGAGGCGGATGGGGGAATTCACCCCTCCACTTT; cdr3_aa: CASSIDGGGWGNSPLHF
d_call: .; v_call: TRBV27; j_call: TRBJ1-6; cdr3_length: 14; clone_size: .; cdr3_nt: TGTGCCAGCCGGGCTATCTCCTATAATTCACCCCTCCACTTT; cdr3_aa: CASRAISYNSPLHF
d_call: TRBD1; v_call: TRBV7-7; j_call: TRBJ2-5; cdr3_length: 16; clone_size: .; cdr3_nt: TGTGCTAGCAGCTCATCCGGGACAGGTTTTCAAGAGACCCAGTACTTC; cdr3_aa: CASSSSGTGFQETQYF
d_call: .; v_call: TRBV5-1; j_call: TRBJ2-7; cdr3_length: 14; clone_size: .; cdr3_nt: TGCGCCAGCAGCTTTTCAGCTAGCTGGTACGAGCAGTACTTC; cdr3_aa: CASSFSASWYEQYF
d_call: .; v_call: TRBV6-6; j_call: TRBJ2-7; cdr3_length: 14; clone_size: .; cdr3_nt: TGTGCCACCCTAACCGACAGCGCCTCCTACGAGCAGTACTTC; cdr3_aa: CATLTDSASYEQYF
d_call: .; v_call: TRBV5-1; j_call: TRBJ1-1; cdr3_length: 14; clone_size: .; cdr3_nt: TGCGCCAGCAGCATGGACGGCCTGAACACTGAAGCTTTCTTT; cdr3_aa: CASSMDGLNTEAFF
d_call: TRBD1; v_call: TRBV19; j_call: TRBJ2-7; cdr3_length: 14; clone_size: .; cdr3_nt: TGTGCCAGTAGTATTGGGGACAGGGTGGGCGAGCAGTACTTC; cdr3_aa: CASSIGDRVGEQYF